This record covers a single TCR beta chain. Its recognized antigen is unknown. Base qualities are not recorded, but no much larger clone differs from it by a single base. CDR1 and CDR2, per the germline V gene, are MNHEY and SVGAGI. From the cysteine through the phenylalanine, the CDR3 covers 14 amino acids. Only the CDR3 part of the read is kept: 42 bases, read in frame from the first base. After removal of 7 bases from V and 6 bases from J, the junction retains 8 bases not matched to a gene. Whole blood was collected in K2EDTA tubes by collaborating institutions according to the institutions' own protocols. For TCRbeta analysis, collaborator samples were shipped as frozen whole blood, as isolated PBMCs, or as DNA extracted from either sample type. The data are from a study of blood T cell repertoires in COVID-19 (dated by TCRdb to between 2020 and 2021). Some background on the complete study: Samples from collaborators originated in the United States, Italy and Spain and spanned both the acute and convalescent phases of COVID-19. The prospective study material was composed of cDNA or gDNA derived from T cells, B-cell-depleted T cells, or PBMCs. Deeply sampled blood TCRbeta repertoires from subjects exposed to, actively infected with, or recovered from COVID-19 were included in the dataset. The repertoires were released in a freely available public database intended as a resource for research on the immune response to SARS-CoV-2. The samples were drawn from the first 160 participants of the ongoing ImmuneRACE study and from 1,254 subjects provided by 6 global collaborators. Sample metadata almost always included a de-identified subject ID, COVID-19 status, age in years and sex. Where available, HLA class I and class II types were taken from metadata supplied by the sample provider and were not determined by assay-based typing.

General findings and caveats noted by the study authors: Clinical and demographic metadata were provided uncurated, with the amount varying by source and participant.

TCRbeta CDR3 regions were amplified from genomic DNA by means of the immunoSEQ Assay, a bias-controlled multiplex PCR. The original pipeline was this. The number of nucleated cells in each sample was estimated from the amplification of reference gene primers within the assay. To quantify the absolute abundance of each unique TCRbeta CDR3 rearrangement, sequence reads were collapsed and filtered. For each sample, productive Simpson clonality was calculated as the square root of Simpson's diversity index over productive rearrangements. In its TCRdb copy, this immuneACCESS table keeps in-frame sequences only and misses some clones. Where compared with another copy, unresolved V genes explain less than half of these, and the others have no known cause. V, J and clone size derive from that table, while D and trimming were established from the DNA sequence. Present in this sample are around 58,000 clones, about 90% of which were seen just once. The ten largest account for approximately 7% of the sample.

The chain is assembled from TRBV6-5 and TRBJ2-1; 8 junctional bases match TRBD2. The sequenced sample consisted of peripheral blood. The TCR comes from a woman aged 55 to 70 with active or convalescent COVID-19. CDR3 reads: CASKLTSGFNEQFF. The DNA reads as follows: TGTGCCAGCAAGCTCACTAGCGGCTTCAATGAGCAGTTCTTC.